This T cell receptor beta chain is from a study of T cells in women clearing cervical HPV infection. Germline assignment: CDR1 SEHNR and CDR2 FQNEAQ (reference sequence). CDR3 length: 15 residues. Of note for this clone: The CDR3 end falls 3 residues outside the read, so it is completed with the germline J gene.

Sequenced by immunoSEQ multiplex PCR; TCRdb stores in-frame clones only, minus some. This sample lists over 45,000 clones; its ten largest clones have about 0.94%. MY09/MY11 PCR detected cervical HPV DNA; dot-blot assigned genotypes. The chain links TRBV7-9 to TRBJ1-2; no firm D call. This TCR was sampled from a woman between 18 and 70 years old with a cervical HPV16 infection that either progressed to CIN3+ or cleared (not recorded which). Sequencing used blood buffy coat. Incomplete CDR3 DNA: TGTGCCAGCAGTCCTTCTCGTCACCTCTCCTACGAC. It yields the protein CASSPSRHLSYD. The entire CDR3 protein is CASSPSRHLSYDYTF.